The sequence of this T cell receptor (beta chain) was determined in a study of a mutant IDH1 vaccine in newly diagnosed glioma. Study-wide background: Vaccine administration was initiated 4-6 weeks following radiotherapy alone, or with temozolomide cycles. V12 fell at week 35 and V13, the study end, at week 47. Treated patients, approximately 60% male and approximately 38% female, averaged roughly 43 years of age.

Time point noted: week 47, end of study. Vaccination comprised doses that each held 300 ug of mutant IDH1 20-mer peptide, plus topical imiquimod. This clone occurred a few times. Its target is not known. Profiled with immunoSEQ multiplex PCR; TCRdb holds only in-frame clones, not every one. The sample carries roughly 43,000 clones, approximately 80% recorded once. Trimming took 5 bases from V and 7 from J; bases not matched to a gene: 5. Germline V gene sequence: CDR1 MDHEN, CDR2 SYDVKM. The CDR3 consists of 14 residues. Sequencing used PBMCs, obtained from a glioma patient whose treatment included an IDH1 peptide vaccine. The J gene is TRBJ1-4, the V gene TRBV28; 9 nucleotides agree with TRBD1. This clonotype was sampled from a man aged 18 to 35 with glioma. Some clones in this sample may be carry-over from other donors' samples. This CDR3 is CASSPQGAGEKLFF. The CDR3 coding sequence is TGTGCCAGCAGTCCACAGGGGGCCGGTGAAAAACTGTTTTTT.